This T cell receptor (beta chain) was obtained from a study of cytomegalovirus exposure and HLA in healthy donors. With respect to this clone: Antigen unknown.

Study-wide results and caveats: Cytomegalovirus status, reportedly, was diagnosed with high specificity and sensitivity by the classifier. Among TCR sequences, most were rare, though some public TCRs appeared in many donors.

Assay: immunoSEQ multiplex PCR; the TCRdb copy retains only in-frame clones and omits some. The table has tens of thousands of clones, approximately 90% seen once. The V end was cut by 3 bases, the J end by 3 bases, with 12 bases between. CDR1 is LNHDA, CDR2 SQIVND, per germline (reference sequence). CDR3 length: 15 residues. The sequenced sample was PBMCs. The rearrangement joins TRBV19 to TRBJ1-5, with D unresolved. The origin of this receptor is a woman younger than 30 in good health and CMV-seropositive. As DNA, the CDR3 is TGTGCCAGTAGTATTAAAGGAGTTAACAATCAGCCCCAGCATTTT. It encodes CASSIKGVNNQPQHF. Filled out from reference TRBV19 and TRBJ1-5, the complete variable domain reads DGGITQSPKYLFRKEGQNVTLSCEQNLNHDAMYWYRQDPGQGLRLIYYSQIVNDFQKGDIAEGYSVSREKKESFPLTVTSAQKNPTAFYLCASSIKGVNNQPQHFGDGTRLSIL.